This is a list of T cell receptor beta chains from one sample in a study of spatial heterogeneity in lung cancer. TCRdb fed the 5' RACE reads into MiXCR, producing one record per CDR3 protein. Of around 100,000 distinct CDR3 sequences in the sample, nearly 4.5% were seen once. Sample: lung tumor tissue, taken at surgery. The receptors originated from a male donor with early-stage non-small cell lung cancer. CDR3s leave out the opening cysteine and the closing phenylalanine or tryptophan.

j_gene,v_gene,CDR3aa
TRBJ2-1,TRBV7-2,ASSSRFRGLAGIKQF
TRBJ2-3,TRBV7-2,ASSLIAGVTDTQY
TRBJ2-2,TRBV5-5,ASSPRDSNTGELF
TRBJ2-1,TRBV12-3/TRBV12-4,ASSLRRGVYNEQF
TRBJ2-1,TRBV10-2,AARRGWGHTDEQF
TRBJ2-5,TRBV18,ASSMGPQETQY
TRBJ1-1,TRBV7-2,ASSLHVEIAAF
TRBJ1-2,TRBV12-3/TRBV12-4,ASSSARWGSNYGYT
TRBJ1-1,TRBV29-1,SVGSANTEAF
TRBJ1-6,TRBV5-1,ASSLEGSFNSPLH
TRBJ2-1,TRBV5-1,ASSLVTSGRAVENEQF
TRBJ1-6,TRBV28,ASSLWRVSNSPLH
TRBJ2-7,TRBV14,ASSRGLAGGYEQY
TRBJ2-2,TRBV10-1,ASSEASGNGELF
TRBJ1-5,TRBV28,ASSRREAQH
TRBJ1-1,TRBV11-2,ASSLGYNTEAF